These 14 T cell receptor beta chains originate from one sample sequenced in a study of Ad26.COV2.S vaccination and SARS-CoV-2 variants. Profiling relied on immunoSEQ multiplex PCR, and the TCRdb table lists in-frame clones only, not all of them. Of about 350,000 clones listed, 70% to 90% are singletons. Treatment in this sample: around 19 received Ad26.COV2.S at low or high dose, single or two shots; 5 received placebo; per-sample allocation not given. Sampling was performed 63 days after the first vaccine or placebo injection. The starting material was peripheral blood, obtained in a trial of Ad26.COV2.S vaccine versus placebo. The receptor source for this set is a person between 18 and 65 years old who received the Ad26.COV2.S COVID-19 vaccine or a placebo.

The V gene is TRBV30, the J gene TRBJ2-2; D is ambiguous. The CDR3 is 11 amino acids. Germline V gene sequence: CDR1 GTSNPN, CDR2 SVGIG (reference sequence). V was trimmed by 0 bases and J by 7 bases, leaving 3 bases between them. CDR3 region: CAWSVGGELFF. In DNA form, the CDR3 reads TGTGCCTGGAGTGTAGGCGGGGAGCTGTTTTTT.

This clone appeared a single time. The chain links TRBV4-3 to TRBJ2-1; D tentatively reads TRBD1 or TRBD2 (5 bases each). The CDR3 runs to 14 residues. V shed 8 bases and J shed 6 bases, with 17 bases lying between them. Germline V CDR1 and CDR2: LGHNA, YSLEER. The CDR3 loop is CASCTGTQGNEQFF. The CDR3 DNA reads TGCGCCAGCTGCACCGGGACCCAGGGCAATGAGCAGTTCTTC.

This rearrangement joins TRBV9 to TRBJ2-2; D ambiguous. Germline V gene data show CDR1 as SGDLS and CDR2 as YYNGEE. This CDR3 spans 16 amino acids. Trimming removed 2 bases from V and 4 bases from J, with 15 bases in between. The CDR3 protein is CASSVGSPSLTGELFF. CDR3 coding DNA: TGTGCCAGCAGCGTGGGTTCGCCAAGTCTCACCGGGGAGCTGTTTTTT.

J is TRBJ2-5 and V is TRBV7-2; tentatively, D is TRBD1 (5 bases). Germline V CDR1 and CDR2: SGHTA, FQGNSA. V was pared by 1 base and J by 1 base, with 13 bases between. The CDR3 spans 16 residues. This CDR3 reads CASSLGPPGPQETQYF. CDR3 nucleotide sequence: TGTGCCAGCAGCTTAGGTCCCCCAGGGCCCCAAGAGACCCAGTACTTC.

The V call is TRBV12-5, the J call TRBJ2-2; unclear D gene. From germline, CDR1 is LGHNT and CDR2 FRNRAP. Trimming took off 0 bases at V and 2 bases at J, with 4 bases between the two ends. The CDR3 runs 14 residues. CDR3 sequence (DNA): TGTGCTAGTGGTTTGGTCAGAAACACCGGGGAGCTGTTTTTT. Translated, it gives CASGLVRNTGELFF.

The CDR3 loop reads CASSLVYSSYEQYF. The CDR3 nucleotides read TGTGCCAGCAGCTTAGTATACAGCTCCTACGAGCAGTACTTC. The chain has TRBV7-9 and TRBJ2-7; no clear D. The CDR3 covers 14 residues. V was cut by 1 base and J by 0 bases, with 7 bases left in between. Germline assignment: CDR1 SEHNR and CDR2 FQNEAQ (reference sequence).

The chain links TRBV5-5 to TRBJ1-2; weak D call: TRBD1 (6 bases). The CDR3 spans 17 residues. V gave up 1 base and J gave up 11 bases, with 27 bases separating them. CDR1 is SGHKS and CDR2 is YYEKEE in the germline V gene (reference sequence). The CDR3 DNA is TGTGCCAGCAGCTTGTCCCACCATTGGGGGCTCATAGGGGGGTACACCTTC. As protein: CASSLSHHWGLIGGYTF.

The gene calls are TRBV25-1 and TRBJ2-7, with a weak D call TRBD2 (6 bases). This CDR3 is 14 amino acids long. V lost 2 bases and J lost 2, with 10 bases in between. Per the germline V gene, CDR1 is MGHDK and CDR2 is SYGVNS. The CDR3 DNA follows: TGTGCCAGCAGTGAAGGAGGGAGAGCCTACGAGCAGTACTTC. Residues: CASSEGGRAYEQYF.

This clone was detected only once. The chain has TRBV6-5 and TRBJ2-2; the D gene is possibly TRBD1 (6 bases). The CDR3 runs 14 residues. Germline V CDR1 and CDR2: MNHEY, SVGAGI. Deletions cut 2 bases from V and 7 bases from J, with 11 bases between. The CDR3 spells CASSYVTGNGELFF. DNA of the CDR3: TGTGCCAGCAGTTACGTCACAGGGAACGGGGAGCTGTTTTTT.

V gene TRBV12-3 or TRBV12-4 combines with J gene TRBJ1-1, with TRBD1 identical over 7 bases. V trimming: 6 bases; J trimming: 7 bases; junction bases outside the gene matches: 2. This CDR3 region has 11 residues. CDR3 bases: TGTGCCAGCAGCCGGGACAGTGAAGCTTTCTTT. Translation: CASSRDSEAFF.

V is TRBV4-3 and J is TRBJ1-3, with D maybe TRBD1 (5 bases). The germline gives CDR1 LGHNA, CDR2 YSLEER. The CDR3 has 15 amino acids. Trimming removed 4 bases at V and 2 bases at J, with 12 bases between. CDR3 sequence: CASSPGGGTGNTIYF. CDR3 nucleotide sequence: TGCGCCAGCAGCCCGGGCGGGGGAACTGGAAACACCATATATTTT.

This clone was recorded at least ten times. This chain uses TRBV4-3 with TRBJ1-6, with 9 bases that match TRBD1. The V and J ends lost 0 bases and 2 bases, in that order; junction bases with no gene match: 11. Germline V lookup: CDR1 LGHNA, CDR2 YSLEER. CDR3 size: 20 residues. The CDR3 here is CASSQDPGGQGSTYNSPLHF. Written as DNA, the CDR3 is TGCGCCAGCAGCCAAGATCCGGGGGGACAGGGTAGTACCTATAATTCACCCCTCCACTTT.

The rearrangement uses TRBV7-2 and TRBJ2-5; D uncertain. Germline lookup yields CDR1 SGHTA and CDR2 FQGNSA. The germline V and J ends were trimmed by 4 bases and 2 bases, with 8 bases remaining between them. The CDR3 is 13 residues long. For the CDR3, the DNA is TGTGCCAGCAGCTCGTCCCCGCAAGAGACCCAGTACTTC. This encodes CASSSSPQETQYF.

The chain carries TRBV11-2 and TRBJ1-1; D gene unclear. Germline loops: CDR1 SGHAT, CDR2 FQNNGV. Trimming stripped 1 base from V and 5 bases from J, with 8 bases between. The CDR3 is 13 residues long. DNA for the CDR3: TGTGCCAGCAGCTTAGGGGAGGGAACTGAAGCTTTCTTT. The encoded protein is CASSLGEGTEAFF.